What follows describes a single TCR beta chain. There are a few counts of this clone. This clone's antigen is unknown. No much larger clone exists at a distance of one base, and base qualities are not known. The CDR3 runs 15 residues from the cysteine to the phenylalanine. This entry keeps only the CDR3 DNA: 45 bases, framed from base 1. V gives up 3 bases and J gives up 1 base, and the segment between their germline ends measures 9 bases. Per the germline V gene (reference sequence), MNHEY is the CDR1 and SMNVEV is the CDR2. Library prep was done by the immunoSEQ multiplex PCR assay. For the multiplex PCR, a mixture combining 60 forward primers for TCR Vbeta segments and 13 reverse primers for TCR Jbeta segments was used. The CDR3 region of rearranged TCR beta genes was amplified from genomic DNA with a multiplex PCR assay. Amplified TCR beta libraries were sequenced as 87-base-pair reads on the Illumina HiSeq System. In the original analysis: Across the 666 repertoires, a later analysis counted approximately 83 million unique TCR beta chains, 9 million to 14 million of which were shared by at least two donors. To remove PCR and sequencing errors, raw reads were error-corrected and collapsed into unique sequences using a nearest-neighbor algorithm that merged closely related sequences. CDR3 sequences were aligned to IMGT reference sequences to assign V, D and J gene segments. For a sequence to be retained, a match of at least six nucleotides was required to both a V gene segment and a J gene segment. Rearrangements were classified as productive when the CDR3 lacked stop codons and remained in frame with V and J, and all other rearrangements were classified as non-productive. CDR3 was defined according to IMGT convention as the region running from the second conserved V-encoded cysteine to the conserved J-encoded phenylalanine. The earlier analysis of fewer than 750 of the donors excluded sequences that lacked an unambiguous match to a single V gene segment. An earlier analysis of 500 to 700 of the donors classified V segments as functional when productive rearrangements were above 56.7% and as segregating when the standard deviation between donors was above 5%. To diagnose cytomegalovirus status from the catalog of TCR beta chain sequences, a statistical classification framework was built. A later analysis assigned V and J genes by comparing TCR nucleotide sequences with IMGT/GENE-DB human TR gene sequences. In a later analysis, CDR3 sequences and most-parsimonious VDJ recombination scenarios were assigned using the TCRdist pipeline. In a later analysis, each TCR beta chain was defined by its CDR3 amino acid sequence together with its V-gene family, and reads lacking a unique V-gene family were excluded. To address suspected cross-contamination and a sequencing artifact, a later analysis removed over 500 highly shared, low-generation-probability nucleotide sequences. A later analysis calculated a clonal expansion index for each public chain from normalized within-repertoire ranks of inferred template counts. In a later analysis, generation probabilities were computed with a VDJ recombination model fitted to out-of-frame rearrangements, and the resulting probabilities were checked against IGoR. Hypergeometric tests were used in a later analysis to score TCR-TCR, TCR-HLA and TCR-CMV co-occurrence, with a repertoire-size bias correction applied to the TCR pairs. A later analysis estimated false discovery rates by permuting HLA or CMV assignments 20 times. In a later analysis, co-occurring TCRs were grouped using DBSCAN, and TCRdist sequence similarity was added for clustering within HLA-allele-positive subsets. For co-occurrence clustering, repertoires with fewer than 30,000 or more than 120,000 public chains were excluded, along with five repertoires with anomalous nucleotide sharing. TCRdb obtained this table from immuneACCESS and retained in-frame rearrangements with V and J assigned. These tables miss some clones; where compared with another copy, unresolved V genes account for less than half of the shortfall, and the remainder is unexplained. D and trimming come from the DNA, and the V and J calls and clone size come from that table. The sample includes around 180,000 clones, with 60% to 80% observed a single time. The ten largest clonotypes hold more than 2% of the sample.

The data were taken from a study of cytomegalovirus exposure and HLA in healthy donors (dated by TCRdb to 2015 to 2018). The study in broad terms: An earlier analysis of a few hundred of the donors reported roughly 300 Gb of sequence data and about 120 million unique TCR beta sequences obtained from approximately 180 million T cells. An early release that covered approximately 600 HLA-typed donors contained around 300 gigabases of sequencing data and some 87 million unique TCR sequences. Of the roughly 400 genotyped donors, 65% to 90% fell in the genetic ancestry cluster associated with self-reported Caucasian donors. The study aimed to test whether signatures of past pathogen exposure could be identified by cataloging public T cell receptors. The study profiled the T cell repertoires of about 640 subjects by immunosequencing and related them to cytomegalovirus serostatus. Besides the first cohort of some 670 subjects, a separate validation cohort made up of 120 different subjects was used. The study combined high-throughput TCR immunosequencing, statistical association of individual TCRs with disease status, and machine learning to predict cytomegalovirus infection status. To study patterns of TCR occurrence, a later analysis re-analyzed previously published TCR beta repertoires from 666 donors and added high-resolution HLA genotyping. Rather than using new phenotypic data, the later analysis identified candidate immune exposures from TCR beta sequences and from how often those sequences occurred across donors. To decide whether each TCR beta V gene segment behaved as functional or pseudogenic, an earlier analysis of some 540 of the donors relied on high-throughput TCR beta sequencing. Donor age, sex, ethnicity and CMV serostatus were compiled together with the repertoire data. A later genetic analysis used genome-wide SNP genotypes for about 60% of the 666 donors, treating that subset as a discovery cohort. Every discovery cohort repertoire had been produced on one sequencing platform. Both class I and class II loci were covered by HLA typing, at four-digit resolution. Typing coverage varied by locus: 629-630 donors for A, B, C, DRB1 and DQB1; approximately 500 for DQA1; over 600 for DPA1; approximately 490 for DPB1. Several DR-DQ haplotypes were handled as single units for association and clustering, since linkage in the cohort was strong. Among 300 to 500 genotyped donors of the cohort, an average of roughly 230,000 unique TCR beta nucleotide sequences was sequenced per donor, of which about 19% were non-productive. What the authors observed across the whole study: A later analysis found that most CMV-associated TCR beta chains appeared HLA-restricted, with HLA associations seemingly driven largely by CMV exposure. Assigning TCR associations to individual alleles was difficult when HLA alleles, especially DR and DQ, strongly co-occurred. According to the authors, the approach could potentially be generalized to other disease states and immunological phenotypes. A group of highly shared sequence variants was considered likely to be a technical artifact of the sequencing pipeline. Most TCR sequences were seen in very few donors, while some public TCRs were found in many individuals. A further reported finding was that TCR beta sequences accurately predicted the HLA-A and HLA-B alleles for most subjects in the first cohort. A later genetic analysis associated a missense DCLRE1C variant with V-gene and J-gene trimming of TCR beta chains, and an independent cohort replicated the association. Correlated functional status among segregating V segments might reflect linkage disequilibrium, but an unknown experimental factor could not be ruled out. In a later analysis, TCR association rates were found to vary across HLA loci, with the most associated TCRs seen for DRB1 alleles and the fewest for HLA-C alleles. In an earlier analysis of approximately 590 of the donors, most TCR beta V segments appeared in productive rearrangements about 87% or about 30% of the time, broadly matching IMGT annotations. In a later analysis, HLA-associated TCR beta chains were found to be more clonally expanded and to have lower generation probabilities than equally common non-associated chains. In vitro tests confirmed that a few of the cytomegalovirus-associated TCR beta chains recognize cytomegalovirus antigens. Roughly 17 rarely observed V segments, including chromosome 9 orphons, were excluded from the earlier analysis of 550 to 700 of the donors because counts were too low. This cohort had only TCR beta chains sequenced, and the lack of alpha or paired-chain data limited which features could be detected. The classifier was reported to diagnose cytomegalovirus status with high specificity and sensitivity in both the original and validation cohorts. The study listed 164 TCR beta chains as associated with cytomegalovirus. A later genetic analysis reported fewer N-insertions in productive TCRs among donors in an Asian-associated ancestry cluster than the roughly 620-donor mean. Because the 87-base-pair reads could not distinguish some IMGT-functional V segments, including TRBV6-2 and TRBV6-3, those segments were excluded. Immune exposure information for the cohort was limited to CMV serostatus. Several of the top co-occurrence clusters appeared to be linked to parvovirus B19, influenza, CMV and Epstein-Barr virus, according to a later analysis. Specific HLA alleles were associated with 16,951 TCR beta sequences at a false discovery rate of 0.05 in a later analysis. The presence/absence analyses assumed that sequencing depth was roughly uniform across donors, and that assumption may not be true. Because some donors lacked HLA typing at each locus, the association tests relied only on the typed subset.

In total, over 600 healthy bone marrow donors made up the cohort. At the time of sampling, every cohort member was nominally healthy, though immune exposures that went unrecorded were likely present. The donor was CMV seronegative and belonged to the group of around 400 seronegative cohort members. A peripheral blood sample was collected from each donor, and TCR beta sequencing was performed on peripheral blood mononuclear cells. Genomic DNA extraction from the blood cell samples was performed with the Qiagen DNeasy Blood Extraction Kit. The specimen was PBMCs. Rearrangement joined TRBV27 to TRBJ1-4; the D region possibly corresponds to TRBD1 (6 bases align). The receptor's source is a man between 60 and 70 years old in good health and CMV-seronegative. The bases read TGTGCCAGCAGTTTGCAGGGGTTAACTAATGAAAAACTGTTTTTT. This encodes CASSLQGLTNEKLFF.